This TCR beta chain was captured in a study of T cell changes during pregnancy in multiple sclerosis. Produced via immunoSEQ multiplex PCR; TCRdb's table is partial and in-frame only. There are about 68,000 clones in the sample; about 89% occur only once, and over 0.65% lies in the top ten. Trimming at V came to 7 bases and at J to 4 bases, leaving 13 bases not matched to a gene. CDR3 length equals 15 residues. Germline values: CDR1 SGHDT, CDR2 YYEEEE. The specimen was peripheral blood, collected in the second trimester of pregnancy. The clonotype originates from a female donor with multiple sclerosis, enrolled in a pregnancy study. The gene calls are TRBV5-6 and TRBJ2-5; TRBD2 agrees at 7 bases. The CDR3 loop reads CASSTPASGTETQYF. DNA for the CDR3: TGTGCCAGCTCAACCCCAGCTAGCGGCACAGAGACCCAGTACTTC. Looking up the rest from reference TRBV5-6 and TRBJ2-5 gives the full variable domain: DAGVTQSPTHLIKTRGQQVTLRCSPKSGHDTVSWYQQALGQGPQFIFQYYEEEERQRGNFPDRFSGHQFPNYSSELNVNALLLGDSALYLCASSTPASGTETQYFGPGTRLLVL.